The 7 T cell receptor beta chains listed next were all sequenced from one sample in a study of T-cell memory formation after mild COVID-19. TCRdb processed the 5' RACE reads anew with MiXCR; each CDR3 protein has one entry. Altogether some 600,000 distinct CDR3 sequences are present, around a sixth being singletons, with the ten largest covering roughly 8.2%. The sample was PBMCs or a T cell subset sorted from them (not recorded which). The receptors shown here come from an adult woman who had mild COVID-19 (a few samples of this study predate the infection). Cell type and time point are not known.

The chain links TRBV19 to TRBJ2-6; D gene uncertain. The germline gives CDR1 LNHDA, CDR2 SQIVND (reference sequence). The CDR3 has 16 amino acids. Trimming left V 2 bases short and J 0 bases short, with 8 bases between. As DNA, the CDR3 is TGTGCCAGTAGTATACCGAAACTCTCTGGGGCCAACGTCCTGACTTTC. Translated: CASSIPKLSGANVLTF.

The chain uses TRBV19 and TRBJ1-1, with a possible D match to TRBD1 (6 bases). The CDR3 runs to 15 residues. Per the germline V gene, CDR1 is LNHDA and CDR2 is SQIVND (reference sequence). Deletions cut 3 bases from V and 0 bases from J, with 11 bases between. The CDR3 here is CASSMGTPLNTEAFF. DNA for the CDR3: TGTGCCAGTAGTATGGGGACACCGTTGAACACTGAAGCTTTCTTT.

J is TRBJ1-6 and V is TRBV9; weak D call: TRBD1 (5 bases). The germline CDR1 and CDR2 sequences are SGDLS and YYNGEE. The CDR3 covers 16 residues. Trimming took 3 bases from V and 4 from J, leaving 14 bases between them. CDR3 in DNA: TGTGCCAGCAGCGCGGGGCCCACCTTATATAATTCACCCCTCCACTTT. It specifies CASSAGPTLYNSPLHF. The variable domain in full, with the rest retrieved from reference TRBV9 and TRBJ1-6, is DSGVTQTPKHLITATGQRVTLRCSPRSGDLSVYWYQQSLDQGLQFLIQYYNGEERAKGNILERFSAQQFPDLHSELNLSSLELGDSALYFCASSAGPTLYNSPLHFGNGTRLTVT.

The V call is TRBV6-6, the J call TRBJ1-1; D is unresolved. Germline CDR1 and CDR2: MNHNY and SVGAGI (reference sequence). Trimming stripped 6 bases from V and 2 bases from J, with 10 bases between. The CDR3 runs to 13 residues. This chain's CDR3 is CASSTQGNTEAFF. The CDR3 DNA is TGTGCCAGCAGCACACAAGGCAACACTGAAGCTTTCTTT.

In its sample, this clonotype was seen a few times. The rearrangement uses TRBV5-1 and TRBJ2-6; D call uncertain. Between the trimmed V and J ends, which lost 1 base and 0 bases, there was a span of 23 bases. CDR3 length: 21 residues. Per germline, CDR1 SGHRS and CDR2 YFSETQ. The DNA of the CDR3 is TGCGCCAGCAGCTTGTTTGATATTGGGCGGCGACTCGACTCTGGGGCCAACGTCCTGACTTTC. It is translated as CASSLFDIGRRLDSGANVLTF.

This clonotype was observed a few times. The chain links TRBV6-5 to TRBJ2-5, with D possibly matching TRBD1 (5 bases). CDR1 and CDR2 (germline): MNHEY, SVGAGI. V was trimmed by 5 bases and J by 1 base, leaving 14 bases between them. CDR3 length equals 15 residues. This CDR3 reads CASSPLGAFQETQYF. In DNA form, the CDR3 reads TGTGCCAGCAGTCCCCTTGGGGCGTTCCAAGAGACCCAGTACTTC.

Only a few counts were recorded for this clonotype. The chain is built from TRBV6-2 or TRBV6-3 and TRBJ2-5, with TRBD2 identical over 9 bases. The germline CDR1 and CDR2 sequences are MNHEY and SVGEGT. V was pared by 7 bases and J by 1 base, with 4 bases of the junction left unmatched. CDR3 size: 14 residues. In DNA, the CDR3 is TGTGCCAGCATGCGGGGGGGGACCCAAGAGACCCAGTACTTC. Its protein product is CASMRGGTQETQYF.